This T cell receptor (beta chain) stems from a study of T cell repertoires in cytomegalovirus infection (dated 2019 in TCRdb). In terms of the full investigation: The HLA type of each donor mattered for the analysis, because public TCR beta signatures pointed to carriage of CMV infection along with the matching HLA type.

This clonotype showed up many times. Its cognate antigen has yet to be identified. Base qualities are not provided; no much larger clone lies one nucleotide away. Paper-wide results and their limitations: In both this cohort and an independent 352-donor cohort, the cumulative frequency of public TCR beta family members distinguished carriers of CMV infection plus the relevant HLA type. The ex vivo response was dominated by HLA-C-restricted CMV-specific TCR beta clonotypes, and the single most frequent clonotype in two of eight donors was supplied by these HLA-C-restricted clonotypes.

V gives up 4 bases and J gives up 6 bases, and the segment between their germline ends measures 13 bases. The CDR3 sequence holds 14 residues, the cysteine and phenylalanine included. Solely the CDR3 DNA is kept, with 42 bases framed from the first base. TCRdb lists the instrument as Illumina HiSeq 1500. TCRdb reanalyzed the raw reads on its own, using fastp at Q25 for trimming and MiXCR for clone calling, and kept in-frame beta chains. Each entry is one CDR3 protein sequence, shown with its most common DNA and genes. The sample table holds approximately 500,000 distinct CDR3 sequences, of which 15% to 20% were seen once. The ten largest clones capture under 30% of the sample.

This sequence was found in a human donor in good health (CMV status not recorded). Some clones in this sample may be carry-over from other donors' samples. The V and J segments used are TRBV12-3 or TRBV12-4 and TRBJ2-1; a tentative D call is TRBD2 (5 bases match). The sample was CD8+ T cells from PBMCs. The DNA sequence is as follows: TGTGCCAGCAGTTCGCTAACTAGTTCCAATGAGCAGTTCTTC. This codes for CASSSLTSSNEQFF.